Below, 7 T cell receptor beta chains from the same sample are listed, as sequenced in a study of monozygotic twins with inflammatory bowel disease. Following a re-call of the 5' RACE reads, TCRdb has one entry per CDR3 protein and lacks DNA. This repertoire includes around 140,000 distinct CDR3 sequences. The sample was blood. The origin of the receptors is a human donor with ulcerative colitis or Crohn's disease, or a healthy co-twin of an affected twin (not recorded which).

The chain links TRBV7-9 to TRBJ2-4. CDR1 and CDR2 from the germline V gene are SEHNR and FQNEAQ (reference sequence). The CDR3 has 12 amino acids. CDR3 in amino acids: CASSLAPNIQYF.

V usage is TRBV7-3 and J usage is TRBJ2-6; checking the TCRdb D call of TRBD1 is not possible without DNA. Germline lookup yields CDR1 SGHTA and CDR2 FQGTGA. CDR3 size: 15 residues. The CDR3 sequence: CASSFRAPGANVLTF.

The J gene is TRBJ2-7, the V gene TRBV7-2; TCRdb returns TRBD1, unconfirmable since there is no DNA. The germline V gene encodes CDR1 SGHTA and CDR2 FQGNSA. This CDR3 contains 15 residues. CDR3 protein: CASSSQTGRGYEQYF.

The chain couples TRBV6-1 to TRBJ2-7; there is no DNA to check the TCRdb D call of TRBD1. Germline CDR1 is MNHNS and CDR2 is SASEGT. The CDR3 loop spans 15 amino acids. Here the CDR3 reads CASRGEKDRGYEQYF.

The chain has TRBV5-1 and TRBJ1-4. The germline V gene encodes CDR1 SGHRS and CDR2 YFSETQ. This CDR3 spans 15 amino acids. This CDR3 is CASSSLDGLNEKLFF.

The chain recombines TRBV7-3 with TRBJ1-5. The CDR3 loop spans 14 amino acids. Germline V gene sequence: CDR1 SGHTA, CDR2 FQGTGA. CDR3 sequence reads: CASSEASGDQPQHF.

V gene TRBV6-5 combines with J gene TRBJ2-3; the TCRdb call, TRBD2, lacks DNA for checking. Per the germline V gene, CDR1 is MNHEY and CDR2 is SVGAGI. The CDR3 loop spans 18 amino acids. This CDR3 is CASSLHQLAGGPIDTQYF.